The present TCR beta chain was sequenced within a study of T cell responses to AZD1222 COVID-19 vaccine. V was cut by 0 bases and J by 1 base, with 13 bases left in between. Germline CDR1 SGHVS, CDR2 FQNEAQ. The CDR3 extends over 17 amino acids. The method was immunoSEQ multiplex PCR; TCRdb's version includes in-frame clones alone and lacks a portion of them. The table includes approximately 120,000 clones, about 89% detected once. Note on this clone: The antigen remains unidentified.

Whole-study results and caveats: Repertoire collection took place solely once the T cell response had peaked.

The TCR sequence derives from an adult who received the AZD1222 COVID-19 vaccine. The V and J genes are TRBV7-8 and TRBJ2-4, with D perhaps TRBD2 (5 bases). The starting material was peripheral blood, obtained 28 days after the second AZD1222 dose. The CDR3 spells CASSLARTAVAKNIQYF. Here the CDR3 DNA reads TGTGCCAGCAGCTTAGCGCGGACTGCCGTGGCCAAAAACATTCAGTACTTC.